The 7 T cell receptor beta chains presented below share a single source sample, sequenced in a study of control samples from healthy donors and cancer patients. Sequencing was performed with immunoSEQ multiplex PCR; in TCRdb, only in-frame clones are kept and a portion is missing. This sample has about 60,000 clones, with 65% to 90% found just once. Sequences were obtained from blood. The receptors stem from a man in his forties in good health.

This chain joins TRBV28 and TRBJ1-4; D remains unclear. The CDR3 contains 16 residues. Trimming cost V 5 bases and J 9 bases, with 22 bases left between them. The germline CDR1 and CDR2 sequences are MDHEN and SYDVKM. The CDR3 protein is CASSPTAGAFYQKLFF. CDR3 bases: TGTGCCAGCAGTCCTACGGCGGGCGCATTTTATCAAAAACTGTTTTTT.

This clone has more than one count but fewer than ten. The rearrangement uses TRBV28 and TRBJ2-7; D unresolved. Trimming shortened V by 5 bases and J by 0 bases, and 5 bases separated the two germline ends. In germline, CDR1 is MDHEN, CDR2 SYDVKM. The CDR3 loop spans 12 amino acids. The CDR3 region is CASSRASYEQYF. The CDR3 region has the DNA TGTGCCAGCAGTCGAGCCTCCTACGAGCAGTACTTC.

A remark on this clone: The junction shows a germline mismatch at one end, possibly a read error. This sequence joins TRBV11-3 and TRBJ2-5, with D perhaps TRBD1 (6 bases). The CDR3 contains 16 residues. CDR1 and CDR2 from the germline V gene are SGHNT and YENEEA. Written as DNA, the CDR3 is TGTGCCAGCAGCTTGATTAGCAGGGGCCTCCCAGAGGCCCAGTACTTC. This translates into CASSLISRGLPEAQYF.

This chain joins TRBV27 and TRBJ1-2, with D possibly being TRBD1 (5 bases). The CDR3 contains 12 residues. The germline gives CDR1 MNHEY, CDR2 SMNVEV (reference sequence). Trimming took off 3 bases at V and 7 bases at J, with 9 bases between the two ends. The CDR3 region is CASSFTGGGYTF. For the CDR3, the DNA is TGTGCCAGCAGTTTCACAGGAGGTGGCTACACCTTC.

The J gene is TRBJ2-2, the V gene TRBV24-1; 9 bases match TRBD1. The germline CDR1 and CDR2 sequences are KGHDR and SFDVKD. This CDR3 region has 17 residues. V shed 3 bases and J 4 bases; nucleotides not matched to a gene: 8. The chain's CDR3 is CATSDQTGGVGTGELFF. In nucleotides, the CDR3 is TGTGCCACCAGTGATCAGACAGGGGGTGTCGGCACCGGGGAGCTGTTTTTT.

As DNA, the CDR3 is TGTGCCAGCAGCTTACCTACAGTCTCAGGGTACTCTGGAAACACCATATATTTT. It yields the protein CASSLPTVSGYSGNTIYF. This chain uses TRBV5-6 with TRBJ1-3; the D gene is possibly TRBD1 (5 bases). CDR1 SGHDT and CDR2 YYEEEE come from the germline V gene. The CDR3 has 18 residues. Between the trimmed V and J ends, which lost 2 bases and 0 bases, there was a span of 18 bases.

CDR3 bases: TGTGCCAGTAGTATTCGGACAGGGGGTGGACAGCCCCAGCATTTT. Protein sequence: CASSIRTGGGQPQHF. This chain joins TRBV19 and TRBJ1-5; 10 bases fit TRBD1. Germline CDR1 and CDR2: LNHDA and SQIVND (reference sequence). J was trimmed by 7 bases and V by 3 bases; bases with no gene match: 6. The CDR3 totals 15 residues.